These 18 T cell receptor beta chains came from one sample sequenced in a study of read filtering for tumor transcriptome and immune sequencing. From approximately 430 ng of RNA, a library with molecular barcoded alpha/delta and beta/gamma adaptors was made. MiXCR was run by TCRdb on the reads, yielding one entry per CDR3 protein. The profile shows approximately 50,000 distinct CDR3 sequences, less than 25% of them singletons. The sequenced material came from a population of CD138-negative cells sorted from bone marrow. The receptors stem from a donor over 35 with multiple myeloma.

There are many counts of this clonotype. The chain combines TRBV18 with TRBJ2-1, with D maybe TRBD2 (5 bases). Germline V gives CDR1 KGHSH, CDR2 LQKENI. The CDR3 is 15 residues long. Trimming left V 2 bases short and J 5 bases short, with 13 bases between. DNA of the CDR3: TGTGCCAGCTCACCAGTAGCGCAGGCAAACAATGAGCAGTTCTTC. Its protein is CASSPVAQANNEQFF.

This clonotype was observed many times. This sequence joins TRBV19 and TRBJ2-2; D may be TRBD1 (5 bases). The length of the CDR3 is 17 residues. The germline V gene has CDR1 LNHDA and CDR2 SQIVND (reference sequence). V lost 3 bases to trimming and J lost 6 bases, with 20 bases between them. The CDR3 here is CASSIHRSSRRAGELFF. CDR3 nucleotides: TGTGCCAGTAGTATCCATCGGTCGAGTCGCAGGGCCGGGGAGCTGTTTTTT.

In its sample, this clonotype was seen once. This chain uses TRBV29-1 with TRBJ1-2; D might be TRBD1 (6 bases). Trimming removed 1 base at V and 4 bases at J, with 22 bases between. CDR1 is SQVTM, CDR2 ANQGSEA, per germline. The CDR3 runs to 17 residues. The CDR3 loop reads CSVEGLRGALLPYGYTF. CDR3 in DNA: TGCAGCGTTGAAGGTCTTCGGGGGGCGCTTCTCCCCTATGGCTACACCTTC.

On this clonotype itself: This may be a read error, as it is one base from a much larger clone. This CDR3 is missing its conserved last phenylalanine or tryptophan, likely due to a read error. This chain connects TRBV20-1 to TRBJ1-1; D is unresolved. From germline, CDR1 is DFQATT and CDR2 SNEGSKA (reference sequence). Trimming shortened V by 4 bases and J by 1 base, and 7 bases separated the two germline ends. The CDR3 loop spans 12 amino acids. The CDR3 nucleotides are TGCAGTGCTACTCGGACGAACACTGAAGCTTTCATT. Its translation is CSATRTNTEAFI.

This chain links TRBV6-1 with TRBJ2-5; no clear D. Germline lookup yields CDR1 MNHNS and CDR2 SASEGT. The CDR3 has 16 amino acids. Trimming pared 5 bases from V and 2 bases from J, leaving 18 bases between. CDR3 in DNA: TGTGCCAGCAGTCGACAACACGGTTTCAGACAAGAGACCCAGTACTTC. Translating gives CASSRQHGFRQETQYF.

This clonotype came up many times. This sequence joins TRBV7-2 and TRBJ2-1; 12 nucleotides match TRBD2. The CDR3 length is 16 residues. The J segment lost 9 bases and the V segment lost 2 bases, leaving 8 bases of the junction unmatched. The germline gives CDR1 SGHTA, CDR2 FQGNSA. DNA of the CDR3: TGTGCCAGCAGCTTACAACTTGCTAGCGGGGGGGTTGAGCAGTTCTTC. It codes for CASSLQLASGGVEQFF.

Comments on this clonotype: At one end, the junction sequence differs from germline, possibly due to a read error. The gene calls are TRBV12-5 and TRBJ2-1; D perhaps matches TRBD2 (6 bases). The germline V gene encodes CDR1 LGHNT and CDR2 FRNRAP. The CDR3 contains 11 residues. The DNA of the CDR3 is TGTGCTAGCGGTTTGAAGGACTACCCGGTCTTC. Protein: CASGLKDYPVF.

In this sample, this clonotype turned up many times. The chain carries TRBV12-3 or TRBV12-4 and TRBJ2-1; the D call may be TRBD1 or TRBD2 (5 bases each). Trimming took off 1 base at V and 0 bases at J, with 7 bases between the two ends. This CDR3 region has 15 residues. In nucleotides, the CDR3 is TGTGCCAGCAGTTTAGAGGGGAGCTCCTACAATGAGCAGTTCTTC. It encodes CASSLEGSSYNEQFF.

This clonotype was picked up a small number of times. V and J are TRBV5-1 and TRBJ2-3; D might be TRBD2 (6 bases). Germline assignment: CDR1 SGHRS and CDR2 YFSETQ. With 1 base removed from V and 11 bases from J, the gap between germline ends came to 23 bases. The CDR3 is made up of 16 amino acids. CDR3 protein: CASSLNHGTQPKGQYF. CDR3 sequence (DNA): TGCGCCAGCAGCTTGAACCACGGGACTCAACCTAAGGGGCAGTATTTT.

In the case of this clonotype: Here the CDR3 omits its conserved ending phenylalanine or tryptophan, so a read error is the likely source. The CDR3 nucleotides are TGCAGCGTTGAATACTGGACTAGCGGAGTATACAATGAGCAGTTCCTC. Translation: CSVEYWTSGVYNEQFL. The chain carries TRBV29-1 and TRBJ2-1, with 10 nucleotides matching TRBD2. Germline trimming cut 2 bases from V and 4 bases from J; bases unmatched to any gene: 8. Germline CDR1 and CDR2: SQVTM and ANQGSEA. The length of the CDR3 is 16 residues.

This clonotype was seen ten or more times. The V and J genes are TRBV28 and TRBJ2-7; no clear D. The CDR3 runs 13 residues. Germline V gene data show CDR1 as MDHEN and CDR2 as SYDVKM. Trimming pared 5 bases from V and 5 bases from J, leaving 13 bases between. DNA for the CDR3: TGTGCCAGCAGTCCTAAAATAGGGCACGAGCAGTACTTC. Its translation is CASSPKIGHEQYF. The full variable domain, completed using reference TRBV28 and TRBJ2-7, is DVKVTQSSRYLVKRTGEKVFLECVQDMDHENMFWYRQDPGLGLRLIYFSYDVKMKEKGDIPEGYSVSREKKERFSLILESASTNQTSMYLCASSPKIGHEQYFGPGTRLTVT.

As regards this clonotype: One end of the junction fails to match germline, which may point to a read error. The rearrangement links TRBV5-6 to TRBJ2-2, with a weak D call TRBD1 (6 bases). The CDR3 is 16 amino acids. Germline CDR1 reads SGHDT; CDR2 reads YYEEEE. CDR3 loop: CASSLDGHRVTGELLF. The CDR3 coding sequence is TGTGCCAGCAGCCTGGACGGCCACAGGGTAACCGGGGAGCTGCTTTTT.

This clonotype was found many times. The chain uses TRBV2 and TRBJ2-6; the D gene is possibly TRBD1 (6 bases). V was shortened by 3 bases and J by 3 bases, with 9 bases between the two germline ends. The CDR3 consists of 15 residues. Germline assignment: CDR1 SNHLY and CDR2 FYNNEI. The CDR3 sequence: CASSEGHLGANVLTF. The CDR3 bases are TGTGCCAGCAGTGAGGGACACCTTGGGGCCAACGTCCTGACTTTC.

There are many counts of this clonotype. The chain uses TRBV6-2 or TRBV6-3 and TRBJ2-3; 10 nucleotides align to TRBD2. CDR1 and CDR2 from the germline V gene are MNHEY and SVGEGT. Trimming at V came to 6 bases and at J to 0 bases, leaving 12 bases not matched to a gene. CDR3 size: 18 residues. CDR3 in DNA: TGTGCCAGCAGCCACCCTAGCGGGGGCCCCTTTAGCACAGATACGCAGTATTTT. Translating gives CASSHPSGGPFSTDTQYF.

This clonotype was counted at least ten times. The chain is built from TRBV27 and TRBJ2-3; TRBD2 aligns across 7 bases. V shed 6 bases and J 1 base; nucleotides not matched to a gene: 4. Germline CDR1 is MNHEY and CDR2 is SMNVEV (reference sequence). There are 14 residues in the CDR3. CDR3 DNA: TGTGCCAGCAGATGGGACTACCGCACAGATACGCAGTATTTT. Residues: CASRWDYRTDTQYF.

This clonotype was detected only a few times. The chain recombines TRBV20-1 with TRBJ2-3, with 9 bases lining up with TRBD2. There are 15 residues in the CDR3. Trimming at V came to 5 bases and at J to 2 bases, leaving 8 bases not matched to a gene. Germline loops: CDR1 DFQATT, CDR2 SNEGSKA (reference sequence). CDR3 sequence: CSAPETSGPTDTQYF. The DNA for the CDR3 is TGCAGTGCTCCTGAGACTAGCGGTCCCACAGATACGCAGTATTTT.

As to this clonotype: A far bigger clonotype differs at one base, so this is likely a read error. V and J are TRBV6-5 and TRBJ1-1; D might be TRBD1 (5 bases). The germline V gene encodes CDR1 MNHEY and CDR2 SVGAGI. The CDR3 length is 14 residues. The CDR3 coding sequence is TGTGCCAGCAGTTACCCCGGACATAACACTGAAGCTCTCTTT. It specifies CASSYPGHNTEALF.

This clonotype appeared once. V is TRBV6-2 or TRBV6-3 and J is TRBJ2-1, with 8 nucleotides matching TRBD2. V lost 10 bases and J lost 6; bases outside the gene matches: 5. There are 12 residues in the CDR3. Germline loops: CDR1 MNHEY, CDR2 SVGEGT. The CDR3 protein is CATGGGCNEQFF. DNA of the CDR3: TGTGCCACCGGGGGGGGGTGCAATGAGCAGTTCTTC.